These 31 T cell receptor beta chains share one sample of origin, sequenced in a study of blood T cell repertoires in COVID-19. Some clones are missing from TCRdb's copy, which holds only in-frame ones; the method was immunoSEQ multiplex PCR. The table records about 140,000 clones, about 81% of them present only once. The sample was peripheral blood. Receptors originate from a woman of 80 years or more with acute or convalescent COVID-19.

The chain carries TRBV28 and TRBJ2-3; TRBD2 agrees at 10 bases. The trim removed 3 bases at V and 4 bases at J, leaving 25 bases unmatched. The CDR3 is 22 residues long. Germline CDR1 reads MDHEN; CDR2 reads SYDVKM. This CDR3 reads CASSFLPPSGRVGWAGADTQYF. DNA for the CDR3: TGTGCCAGCAGTTTTCTTCCCCCTAGCGGGAGAGTTGGGTGGGCCGGTGCAGATACGCAGTATTTT. The full variable domain, completed using reference TRBV28 and TRBJ2-3, is DVKVTQSSRYLVKRTGEKVFLECVQDMDHENMFWYRQDPGLGLRLIYFSYDVKMKEKGDIPEGYSVSREKKERFSLILESASTNQTSMYLCASSFLPPSGRVGWAGADTQYFGPGTRLTVL.

V gene TRBV24-1 combines with J gene TRBJ1-1, with D hard to call. The CDR3 is 14 residues long. Germline CDR1 KGHDR, CDR2 SFDVKD. Trimming stripped 4 bases from V and 5 bases from J, with 13 bases between. CDR3 coding DNA: TGTGCCACCAGTGACCCGGACGGGGAGACTGAAGCTTTCTTT. Translating gives CATSDPDGETEAFF.

The chain couples TRBV28 to TRBJ2-7; maybe TRBD1 (5 bases). The germline V gene encodes CDR1 MDHEN and CDR2 SYDVKM. V gave up 7 bases and J gave up 3 bases, with 10 bases separating them. The CDR3 length is 12 residues. CDR3 DNA sequence: TGTGCCAGCACGAATAGGGGCTACGAGCAGTACTTC. It is translated as CASTNRGYEQYF. The entire variable domain, with the rest obtained from reference TRBV28 and TRBJ2-7, is as follows: DVKVTQSSRYLVKRTGEKVFLECVQDMDHENMFWYRQDPGLGLRLIYFSYDVKMKEKGDIPEGYSVSREKKERFSLILESASTNQTSMYLCASTNRGYEQYFGPGTRLTVT.

There are a few counts of this clone. This chain uses TRBV27 with TRBJ1-1, with a possible D match to TRBD1 (5 bases). In germline, CDR1 is MNHEY, CDR2 SMNVEV (reference sequence). This CDR3 contains 17 residues. V was trimmed by 3 bases and J by 3 bases, leaving 20 bases between them. This chain's CDR3 is CASSFGWVKPGDTEAFF. The CDR3 coding sequence is TGTGCCAGCAGTTTCGGCTGGGTAAAACCGGGGGACACTGAAGCTTTCTTT.

The J gene is TRBJ2-7, the V gene TRBV28; D perhaps matches TRBD1 (6 bases). The germline V gene encodes CDR1 MDHEN and CDR2 SYDVKM. Trimming took 5 bases from V and 2 from J, leaving 16 bases between them. The CDR3 length is 15 residues. For the CDR3, the DNA is TGTGCCAGCAGTGAGCACAGGGTGCCCACCTACGAGCAGTACTTC. Amino acid sequence: CASSEHRVPTYEQYF. Based on the CDR3 plus reference TRBV28 and TRBJ2-7, the full variable domain is DVKVTQSSRYLVKRTGEKVFLECVQDMDHENMFWYRQDPGLGLRLIYFSYDVKMKEKGDIPEGYSVSREKKERFSLILESASTNQTSMYLCASSEHRVPTYEQYFGPGTRLTVT.

The chain carries TRBV20-1 and TRBJ2-1; D may be TRBD1 (6 bases). V was clipped by 5 bases and J by 12 bases, with 11 bases between them. Germline CDR1 DFQATT, CDR2 SNEGSKA (reference sequence). The CDR3 has 10 residues. For the CDR3, the DNA is TGCAGTGCTCCGGGCAGGGGGCAGTTCTTC. Translating gives CSAPGRGQFF.

V is TRBV5-4 and J is TRBJ2-2; D unresolved. Germline V gene sequence: CDR1 SGHNT, CDR2 YYREEE (reference sequence). The CDR3 runs 15 residues. Trimming took 7 bases from V and 0 from J, leaving 13 bases between them. The CDR3 DNA follows: TGTGCCAGCGGCCGAGACATGTCGAACACCGGGGAGCTGTTTTTT. It translates to CASGRDMSNTGELFF.

The V and J genes are TRBV6-2 or TRBV6-3 and TRBJ2-5; D is possibly TRBD2 (6 bases). Germline V gene lookup returns CDR1 MNHEY and CDR2 SVGEGT. CDR3 length: 14 amino acids. Trimming pared 5 bases from V and 6 bases from J, leaving 16 bases between. The chain's CDR3 is CASSHPGTSKTQYF. CDR3 nucleotide sequence: TGTGCCAGCAGTCACCCTGGGACTTCAAAGACCCAGTACTTC.

The rearrangement uses TRBV13 and TRBJ1-2; TRBD1 might be the D (6 bases). CDR3 length equals 15 residues. Trimming shortened V by 0 bases and J by 7 bases, and 15 bases separated the two germline ends. CDR1 is PRHDT, CDR2 FYEKMQ, per germline (reference sequence). The CDR3 is CASSLGAGASSGYTF. CDR3 in DNA: TGTGCCAGCAGCTTAGGGGCGGGGGCGAGTTCTGGCTACACCTTC.

This rearrangement joins TRBV2 to TRBJ2-5, with unresolved D. From germline, CDR1 is SNHLY and CDR2 FYNNEI. Trimming removed 5 bases at V and 2 bases at J, with 6 bases between. The CDR3 is 12 residues long. CDR3 sequence reads: CASSRGQETQYF. The CDR3, as DNA: TGTGCCAGCAGTCGCGGTCAAGAGACCCAGTACTTC.

The J gene is TRBJ2-3, the V gene TRBV7-6; the D gene is possibly TRBD1 (5 bases). Looked up from germline, CDR1 is SGHVS and CDR2 is FNYEAQ. The CDR3 covers 17 residues. The ends were cut back, 0 bases at V and 6 bases at J, with 19 bases in the middle. This CDR3 reads CASSLAPTESLVDTQYF. The CDR3 coding sequence is TGTGCCAGCAGCTTAGCGCCGACAGAATCGCTCGTGGATACGCAGTATTTT.

The V call is TRBV7-2, the J call TRBJ2-1; 11 nucleotides agree with TRBD2. The V segment lost 4 bases and the J segment 9 bases; nucleotides outside the gene matches: 8. This CDR3 spans 15 amino acids. CDR1 and CDR2 (germline): SGHTA, FQGNSA. CDR3 region: CASSSTGTSGPEQFF. The CDR3 DNA follows: TGTGCCAGCAGCTCTACCGGGACTAGCGGACCTGAGCAGTTCTTC.

The gene calls are TRBV7-2 and TRBJ2-7; the match to TRBD2 covers 10 bases. Germline lookup yields CDR1 SGHTA and CDR2 FQGNSA. This CDR3 has 13 amino acids. With V trimmed by 0 bases and J by 7 bases, 0 bases remained unmatched. The CDR3 reads CASSLASGREQYF. For the CDR3, the DNA is TGTGCCAGCAGCTTAGCTAGCGGGAGGGAGCAGTACTTC.

This clone was picked up one time. The chain employs TRBV18 and TRBJ1-3, with D perhaps TRBD1 (6 bases). CDR1 is KGHSH, CDR2 LQKENI, per germline. V was pared by 6 bases and J by 1 base, with 16 bases between. The CDR3 runs to 16 residues. The CDR3 is CASSPYRQGSGNTIYF. CDR3 DNA: TGTGCCAGCTCGCCGTATAGGCAGGGGTCTGGAAACACCATATATTTT.

The sample holds one count of this clone. The V and J genes are TRBV2 and TRBJ2-3, with D possibly being TRBD2 (5 bases). The CDR3 is 13 residues long. Per the germline V gene, CDR1 is SNHLY and CDR2 is FYNNEI. V was clipped by 7 bases and J by 5 bases, with 13 bases between them. CDR3 DNA: TGTGCCAGCAATTTGGACCGGGGAGATACGCAGTATTTT. Its translation is CASNLDRGDTQYF. The entire variable domain, with the rest obtained from reference TRBV2 and TRBJ2-3, is as follows: EPEVTQTPSHQVTQMGQEVILRCVPISNHLYFYWYRQILGQKVEFLVSFYNNEISEKSEIFDDQFSVERPDGSNFTLKIRSTKLEDSAMYFCASNLDRGDTQYFGPGTRLTVL.

The V and J genes are TRBV19 and TRBJ1-1; D may be TRBD1 (5 bases). This CDR3 is 14 amino acids long. V was trimmed by 8 bases and J by 1 base, leaving 14 bases between them. Per germline, CDR1 LNHDA and CDR2 SQIVND (reference sequence). CDR3 sequence: CASQPYQGNTEAFF. The CDR3, as DNA: TGTGCCAGTCAACCTTATCAGGGGAACACTGAAGCTTTCTTT.

This chain uses TRBV27 with TRBJ1-5; tentatively, D is TRBD1 (6 bases). The CDR3 loop spans 12 amino acids. V was pared by 6 bases and J by 7 bases, with 10 bases between. Germline V gene lookup returns CDR1 MNHEY and CDR2 SMNVEV (reference sequence). The CDR3 nucleotides are TGTGCCAGCAGCCAGGGGAGACAGCCCCAGCATTTT. Encoded protein: CASSQGRQPQHF.

This clone was observed a single time. The J gene is TRBJ2-6, the V gene TRBV11-2; D call uncertain. CDR1 SGHAT and CDR2 FQNNGV come from the germline V gene. Trimming stripped 1 base from V and 0 bases from J, with 10 bases between. The CDR3 extends over 17 amino acids. CDR3 amino acids: CASSLAEAYSGANVLTF. CDR3 DNA sequence: TGTGCCAGCAGCTTAGCTGAGGCCTACTCTGGGGCCAACGTCCTGACTTTC. Full variable domain (remainder filled in from reference TRBV11-2 and TRBJ2-6): EAGVAQSPRYKIIEKRQSVAFWCNPISGHATLYWYQQILGQGPKLLIQFQNNGVVDDSQLPKDRFSAERLKGVDSTLKIQPAKLEDSAVYLCASSLAEAYSGANVLTFGAGSRLTVL.

J is TRBJ2-1 and V is TRBV6-5; D is perhaps TRBD2 (5 bases). Germline CDR1 and CDR2: MNHEY and SVGAGI. V lost 6 bases and J 13 bases, leaving 13 bases between the germline ends. This CDR3 is built from 11 residues. The CDR3 region is CASSPRGVQFF. The CDR3, as DNA: TGTGCCAGCAGCCCACGGGGTGTACAGTTCTTC.

CDR3 protein: CASSSSGEYTEAFF. For the CDR3, the DNA is TGCGCCAGCAGTTCGTCCGGGGAGTACACTGAAGCTTTCTTT. This sequence joins TRBV5-1 and TRBJ1-1; D unclear. V was pared by 5 bases and J by 3 bases, with 14 bases between. The CDR3 is 14 amino acids. Germline V gives CDR1 SGHRS, CDR2 YFSETQ. Full variable domain (remainder filled in from reference TRBV5-1 and TRBJ1-1): KAGVTQTPRYLIKTRGQQVTLSCSPISGHRSVSWYQQTPGQGLQFLFEYFSETQRNKGNFPGRFSGRQFSNSRSEMNVSTLELGDSALYLCASSSSGEYTEAFFGQGTRLTVV.

The chain has TRBV7-2 and TRBJ2-3; perhaps TRBD2 as D (7 bases). With 5 bases removed from V and 5 bases from J, the gap between germline ends came to 14 bases. CDR3 size: 14 residues. Germline V gives CDR1 SGHTA, CDR2 FQGNSA. CDR3 nucleotide sequence: TGTGCCAGCAGCAACAAGGGGGGGGGAGATACGCAGTATTTT. This gives the protein CASSNKGGGDTQYF.

This sequence joins TRBV4-1 and TRBJ1-2; TRBD1 matches at 8 bases. This CDR3 spans 17 amino acids. The trim removed 1 base at V and 5 bases at J, leaving 12 bases unmatched. CDR1 is MGHRA, CDR2 YSYEKL, per germline. The CDR3 region has the DNA TGCGCCAGCAGCCAAGGAAGTTCCAGGGGGCTGTATTATGGCTACACCTTC. This sequence encodes CASSQGSSRGLYYGYTF.

In this sample, this clone turned up once. The chain uses TRBV9 and TRBJ2-1; 7 nucleotides match TRBD2. Germline-derived CDR1 and CDR2 are SGDLS and YYNGEE. The junction had 8 bases not matched to a gene; V was cut back by 4 bases and J by 4 bases. CDR3 length equals 15 residues. The chain's CDR3 is CASSSRGISYNEQFF. As DNA, the CDR3 is TGTGCCAGCAGCTCGCGGGGGATTTCGTACAATGAGCAGTTCTTC. Filled out from reference TRBV9 and TRBJ2-1, the complete variable domain reads DSGVTQTPKHLITATGQRVTLRCSPRSGDLSVYWYQQSLDQGLQFLIQYYNGEERAKGNILERFSAQQFPDLHSELNLSSLELGDSALYFCASSSRGISYNEQFFGPGTRLTVL.

The CDR3 here is CASSITGGLNEQYF. The CDR3 nucleotides are TGTGCCAGTAGTATTACAGGGGGCCTGAACGAGCAGTACTTC. The chain has TRBV19 and TRBJ2-7; 9 bases agree with TRBD1. The germline gives CDR1 LNHDA, CDR2 SQIVND (reference sequence). The V segment lost 3 bases and the J segment 5 bases; nucleotides outside the gene matches: 5. The CDR3 sequence is 14 residues long. Full variable domain (remainder filled in from reference TRBV19 and TRBJ2-7): DGGITQSPKYLFRKEGQNVTLSCEQNLNHDAMYWYRQDPGQGLRLIYYSQIVNDFQKGDIAEGYSVSREKKESFPLTVTSAQKNPTAFYLCASSITGGLNEQYFGPGTRLTVT.

V is TRBV28 and J is TRBJ1-4, with TRBD1 identical over 9 bases. CDR1 and CDR2 from the germline V gene are MDHEN and SYDVKM. The trim removed 6 bases at V and 6 bases at J, leaving 5 bases unmatched. There are 14 residues in the CDR3. CDR3 in amino acids: CASRLQGADEKLFF. The CDR3 bases are TGTGCCAGCAGGTTACAGGGGGCGGATGAAAAACTGTTTTTT. Based on the CDR3 plus reference TRBV28 and TRBJ1-4, the full variable domain is DVKVTQSSRYLVKRTGEKVFLECVQDMDHENMFWYRQDPGLGLRLIYFSYDVKMKEKGDIPEGYSVSREKKERFSLILESASTNQTSMYLCASRLQGADEKLFFGSGTQLSVL.

In its sample, this clone was seen once. The rearrangement uses TRBV5-1 and TRBJ2-1; TRBD1 matches at 8 bases. The CDR3 is made up of 15 amino acids. V shed 5 bases, J shed 4 bases, and the junction held 8 bases outside the gene matches. Per germline, CDR1 SGHRS and CDR2 YFSETQ. For the CDR3, the DNA is TGCGCCAGCAGGGGTACAGGGGGGAGATACAATGAGCAGTTCTTC. It yields the protein CASRGTGGRYNEQFF. The variable domain in full, with the rest retrieved from reference TRBV5-1 and TRBJ2-1, is KAGVTQTPRYLIKTRGQQVTLSCSPISGHRSVSWYQQTPGQGLQFLFEYFSETQRNKGNFPGRFSGRQFSNSRSEMNVSTLELGDSALYLCASRGTGGRYNEQFFGPGTRLTVL.

CDR3 in DNA: TGTGCCAGCAGTTACCCCCTGGGAGGACCCCTCCACTTT. As protein: CASSYPLGGPLHF. V and J are TRBV6-6 and TRBJ1-6, with D uncertain. V was trimmed by 2 bases and J by 12 bases, leaving 11 bases between them. The CDR3 consists of 13 residues. CDR1 is MNHNY, CDR2 SVGAGI, per germline (reference sequence).

This clone was detected once. The gene calls are TRBV9 and TRBJ1-2; TRBD1 agrees at 7 bases. The CDR3 sequence is 15 residues long. V was clipped by 3 bases and J by 4 bases; unmatched bases: 9. The germline CDR1 and CDR2 sequences are SGDLS and YYNGEE. The CDR3 bases are TGTGCCAGCAGCGCCGACACAGGGGTGAGCTATGGCTACACCTTC. This gives the protein CASSADTGVSYGYTF.

This clone has just a few counts. The chain carries TRBV7-8 and TRBJ1-1; D is uncertain. The V end was cut by 1 base, the J end by 0 bases, with 6 bases between. Germline V gene data show CDR1 as SGHVS and CDR2 as FQNEAQ. CDR3 length: 14 amino acids. CDR3 bases: TGTGCCAGCAGCTTAGTATCGGTGAACACTGAAGCTTTCTTT. This sequence encodes CASSLVSVNTEAFF.

In its sample, this clone was seen once. The chain uses TRBV19 and TRBJ2-1, with 9 bases aligning to TRBD2. With 4 bases clipped from V and 1 base from J, the junction kept 5 bases outside the gene matches. This CDR3 is built from 16 residues. Germline V gives CDR1 LNHDA, CDR2 SQIVND (reference sequence). Here the CDR3 reads CASSRSGRRSYNEQFF. CDR3 DNA: TGTGCCAGTAGTAGGAGCGGGAGGAGGTCCTACAATGAGCAGTTCTTC.

This sequence joins TRBV7-6 and TRBJ2-3; 9 nucleotides agree with TRBD2. V lost 1 base, J lost 4 bases, and 15 bases stayed unmatched. The CDR3 has 19 residues. The germline gives CDR1 SGHVS, CDR2 FNYEAQ. The CDR3 is CASSLGFPVAGAGADTQYF. CDR3 in DNA: TGTGCCAGCAGCTTAGGGTTCCCGGTAGCGGGGGCCGGTGCAGATACGCAGTATTTT.